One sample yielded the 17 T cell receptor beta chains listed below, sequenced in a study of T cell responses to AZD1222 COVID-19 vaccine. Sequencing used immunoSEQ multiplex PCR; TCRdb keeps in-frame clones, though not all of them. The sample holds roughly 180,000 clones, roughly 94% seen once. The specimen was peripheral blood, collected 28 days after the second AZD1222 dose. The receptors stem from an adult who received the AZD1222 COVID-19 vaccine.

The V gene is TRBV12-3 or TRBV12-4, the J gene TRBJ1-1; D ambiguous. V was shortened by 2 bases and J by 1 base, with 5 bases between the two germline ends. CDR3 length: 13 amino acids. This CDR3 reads CASSLMANTEAFF. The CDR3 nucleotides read TGTGCCAGCAGTTTAATGGCGAACACTGAAGCTTTCTTT.

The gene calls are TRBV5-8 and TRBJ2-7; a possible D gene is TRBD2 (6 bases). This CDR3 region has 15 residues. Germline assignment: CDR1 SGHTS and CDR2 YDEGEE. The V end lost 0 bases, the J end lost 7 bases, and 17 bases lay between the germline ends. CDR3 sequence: CASSLVGRIAGEQYF. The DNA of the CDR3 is TGTGCCAGCAGCTTGGTAGGCCGGATTGCGGGAGAGCAGTACTTC.

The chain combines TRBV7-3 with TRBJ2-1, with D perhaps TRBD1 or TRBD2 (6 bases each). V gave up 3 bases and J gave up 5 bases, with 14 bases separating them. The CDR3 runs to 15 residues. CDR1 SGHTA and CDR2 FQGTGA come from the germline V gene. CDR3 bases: TGTGCCAGCAGCTTCTTAGGGGGGCTTGACAATGAGCAGTTCTTC. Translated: CASSFLGGLDNEQFF. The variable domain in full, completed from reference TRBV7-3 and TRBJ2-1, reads GAGVSQTPSNKVTEKGKYVELRCDPISGHTALYWYRQSLGQGPEFLIYFQGTGAADDSGLPNDRFFAVRPEGSVSTLKIQRTERGDSAVYLCASSFLGGLDNEQFFGPGTRLTVL.

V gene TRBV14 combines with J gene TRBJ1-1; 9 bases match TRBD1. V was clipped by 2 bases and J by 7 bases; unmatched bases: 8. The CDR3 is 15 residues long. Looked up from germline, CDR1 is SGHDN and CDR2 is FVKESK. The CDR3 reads CASSQLRGQGSEAFF. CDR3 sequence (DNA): TGTGCCAGCAGCCAATTACGTGGACAGGGGAGTGAAGCTTTCTTT. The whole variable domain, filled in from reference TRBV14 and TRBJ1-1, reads EAGVTQFPSHSVIEKGQTVTLRCDPISGHDNLYWYRRVMGKEIKFLLHFVKESKQDESGMPNNRFLAERTGGTYSTLKVQPAELEDSGVYFCASSQLRGQGSEAFFGQGTRLTVV.

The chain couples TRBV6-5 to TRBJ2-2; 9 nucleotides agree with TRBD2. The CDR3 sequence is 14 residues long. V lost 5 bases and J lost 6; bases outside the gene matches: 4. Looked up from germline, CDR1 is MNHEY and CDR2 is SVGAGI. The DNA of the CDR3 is TGTGCCAGCAGTCGCGGGACTAGCCCCGGGGAGCTGTTTTTT. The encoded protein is CASSRGTSPGELFF.

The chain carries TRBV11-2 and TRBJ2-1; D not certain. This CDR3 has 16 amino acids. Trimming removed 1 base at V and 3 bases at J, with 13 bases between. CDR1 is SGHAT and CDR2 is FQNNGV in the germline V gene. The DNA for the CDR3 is TGTGCCAGCAGCTTAGGAGAACTATTGGGCTACAATGAGCAGTTCTTC. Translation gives CASSLGELLGYNEQFF.

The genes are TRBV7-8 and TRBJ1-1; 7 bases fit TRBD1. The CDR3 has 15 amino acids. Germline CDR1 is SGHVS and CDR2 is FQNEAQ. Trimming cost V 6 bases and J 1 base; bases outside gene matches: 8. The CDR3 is CASSYYNRGNTEAFF. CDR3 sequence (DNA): TGTGCCAGCAGTTATTATAACAGGGGGAACACTGAAGCTTTCTTT. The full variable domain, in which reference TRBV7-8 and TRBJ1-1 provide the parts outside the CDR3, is GAGVSQSPRYKVAKRGQDVALRCDPISGHVSLFWYQQALGQGPEFLTYFQNEAQLDKSGLPSDRFFAERPEGSVSTLKIQRTQQEDSAVYLCASSYYNRGNTEAFFGQGTRLTVV.

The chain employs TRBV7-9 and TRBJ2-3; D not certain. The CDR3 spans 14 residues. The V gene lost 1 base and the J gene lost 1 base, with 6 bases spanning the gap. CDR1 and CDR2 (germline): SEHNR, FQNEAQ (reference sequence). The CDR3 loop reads CASSLGRGTDTQYF. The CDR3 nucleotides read TGTGCCAGCAGCTTAGGTCGGGGCACAGATACGCAGTATTTT.

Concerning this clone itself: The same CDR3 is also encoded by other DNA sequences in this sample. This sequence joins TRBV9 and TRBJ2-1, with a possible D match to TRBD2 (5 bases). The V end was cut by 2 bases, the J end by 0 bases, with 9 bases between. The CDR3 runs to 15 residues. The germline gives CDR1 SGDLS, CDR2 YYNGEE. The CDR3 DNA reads TGTGCCAGCAGCGTTAGCGAGAGCTCCTACAATGAGCAGTTCTTC. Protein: CASSVSESSYNEQFF.

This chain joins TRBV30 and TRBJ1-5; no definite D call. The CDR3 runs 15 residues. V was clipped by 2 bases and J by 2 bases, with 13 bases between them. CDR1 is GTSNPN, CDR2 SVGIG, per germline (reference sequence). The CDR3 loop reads CAWSTGPTGNQPQHF. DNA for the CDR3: TGTGCCTGGAGTACGGGCCCGACCGGCAATCAGCCCCAGCATTTT.

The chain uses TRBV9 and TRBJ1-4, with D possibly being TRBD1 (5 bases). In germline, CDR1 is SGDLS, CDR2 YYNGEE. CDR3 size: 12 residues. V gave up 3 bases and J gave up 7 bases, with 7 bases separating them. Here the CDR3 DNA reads TGTGCCAGCAGCGGGGACGGTGAAAAACTGTTTTTT. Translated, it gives CASSGDGEKLFF.

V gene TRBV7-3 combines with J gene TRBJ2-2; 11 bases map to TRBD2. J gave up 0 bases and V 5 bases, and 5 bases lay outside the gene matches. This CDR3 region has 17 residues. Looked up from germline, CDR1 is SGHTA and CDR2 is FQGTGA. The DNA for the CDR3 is TGTGCCAGCAGCCCCGAGGGACTAGCGGCGAACACCGGGGAGCTGTTTTTT. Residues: CASSPEGLAANTGELFF.

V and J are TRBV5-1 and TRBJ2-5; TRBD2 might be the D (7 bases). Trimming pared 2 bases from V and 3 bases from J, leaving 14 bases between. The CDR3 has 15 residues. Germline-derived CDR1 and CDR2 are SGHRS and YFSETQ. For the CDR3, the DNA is TGCGCCAGCAGCTTAACGGGGGGCGACGAAGAGACCCAGTACTTC. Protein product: CASSLTGGDEETQYF.

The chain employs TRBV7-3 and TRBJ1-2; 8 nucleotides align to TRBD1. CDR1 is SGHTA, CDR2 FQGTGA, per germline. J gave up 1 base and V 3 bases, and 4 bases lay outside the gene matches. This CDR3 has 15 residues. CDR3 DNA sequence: TGTGCCAGCAGCTTGAACAGGGGGGATAACTATGGCTACACCTTC. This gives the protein CASSLNRGDNYGYTF.

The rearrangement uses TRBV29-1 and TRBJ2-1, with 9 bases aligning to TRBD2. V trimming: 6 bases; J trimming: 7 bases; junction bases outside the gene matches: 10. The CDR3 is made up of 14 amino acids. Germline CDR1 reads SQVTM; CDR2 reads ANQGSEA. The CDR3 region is CSVVAGALGNEQFF. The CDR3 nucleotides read TGCAGCGTAGTAGCGGGAGCGTTAGGAAATGAGCAGTTCTTC.

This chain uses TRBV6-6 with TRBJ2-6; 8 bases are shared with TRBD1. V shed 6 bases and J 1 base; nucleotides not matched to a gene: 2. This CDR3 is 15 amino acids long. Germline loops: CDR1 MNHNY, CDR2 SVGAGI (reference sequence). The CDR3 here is CASRNRGSGANVLTF. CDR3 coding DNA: TGTGCCAGCAGGAACAGGGGGTCTGGGGCCAACGTCCTGACTTTC.

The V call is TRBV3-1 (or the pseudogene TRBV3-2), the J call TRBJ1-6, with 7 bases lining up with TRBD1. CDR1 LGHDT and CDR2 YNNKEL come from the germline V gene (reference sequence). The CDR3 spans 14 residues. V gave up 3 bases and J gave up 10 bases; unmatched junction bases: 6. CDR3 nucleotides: TGTGCCAGCAGCCATGGACAGGTAGGATCACCCCTCCACTTT. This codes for CASSHGQVGSPLHF.